The 6 T cell receptor beta chains presented below share a single source sample, sequenced in a study of response to subunit inactivated influenza vaccine. TCRdb reanalysed the RT-PCR reads using MiXCR and keeps one entry per CDR3 protein. The sample holds more than 200,000 distinct CDR3 sequences, 9.5% to 15% seen once. The sequencing used non-naive T cells sorted from PBMCs, collected 14 to 15 days before vaccination. These receptors all come from a man aged 45-60 years who received an inactivated influenza vaccine.

This clonotype was found many times. The chain couples TRBV7-9 to TRBJ2-1, with 11 bases identical to TRBD2. This CDR3 spans 15 amino acids. Losses at the gene ends were 3 bases for V and 7 bases for J; bases not matched to a gene: 5. The germline gives CDR1 SEHNR, CDR2 FQNEAQ (reference sequence). CDR3 amino acids: CASSFSGRAVNEQFF. CDR3 sequence (DNA): TGTGCCAGCAGCTTTAGCGGGAGGGCCGTTAATGAGCAGTTCTTC.

This clonotype was counted a few times. The chain joins TRBV2 to TRBJ2-3; unclear D gene. Germline V gene data show CDR1 as SNHLY and CDR2 as FYNNEI. The CDR3 contains 13 residues. Trimming pared 9 bases from V and 9 bases from J, leaving 19 bases between. This CDR3 is CASVEGPPGTQYF. CDR3 nucleotides: TGTGCCAGTGTCGAAGGGCCCCCTGGGACGCAGTATTTT.

The chain joins TRBV12-3 or TRBV12-4 to TRBJ2-5, with D maybe TRBD1 (5 bases). Trimming pared 3 bases from V and 5 bases from J, leaving 10 bases between. The CDR3 has 13 amino acids. CDR3 residues: CASSLSGKETQYF. CDR3 bases: TGTGCCAGCAGTTTGTCAGGGAAGGAGACCCAGTACTTC.

The chain uses TRBV9 and TRBJ2-6; 10 bases agree with TRBD1. The CDR3 runs to 16 residues. CDR1 is SGDLS, CDR2 YYNGEE, per germline. Losses at the gene ends were 3 bases for V and 4 bases for J; bases not matched to a gene: 4. The CDR3 loop reads CASSGGQGTGANVLTF. DNA for the CDR3: TGTGCCAGCAGCGGGGGACAGGGGACCGGGGCCAACGTCCTGACTTTC.

Many counts were recorded for this clonotype. The rearrangement links TRBV5-1 to TRBJ1-4; 7 bases agree with TRBD1. Looked up from germline, CDR1 is SGHRS and CDR2 is YFSETQ. The CDR3 length is 17 residues. With 4 bases clipped from V and 0 bases from J, the junction kept 9 bases outside the gene matches. The CDR3 DNA reads TGCGCCAGCAGCAGGTCACGGGACAGCACAACTAATGAAAAACTGTTTTTT. As protein: CASSRSRDSTTNEKLFF.

This clonotype occurred many times. The chain employs TRBV6-2 or TRBV6-3 and TRBJ1-1; D call uncertain. Between the trimmed V and J ends, which lost 0 bases and 0 bases, there was a span of 17 bases. Germline loops: CDR1 MNHEY, CDR2 SVGEGT. The CDR3 contains 18 residues. As DNA, the CDR3 is TGTGCCAGCAGTTACTCGACTAGAGGGCGATCCATGAACACTGAAGCTTTCTTT. Amino acid sequence: CASSYSTRGRSMNTEAFF.